The 26 T cell receptor beta chains below were found in one sample sequenced in a study of response to subunit inactivated influenza vaccine. TCRdb called the RT-PCR reads again in MiXCR, with one record for every CDR3 protein. The sample includes about 500,000 distinct CDR3 sequences, 16% of them seen just once. Sequenced here: CD4+ T cells sorted from PBMCs, sampled 23 to 25 months after vaccination. All receptors come from a man aged 45 to 75 who received an inactivated influenza vaccine.

CDR3 protein: CAGGRLTGELFF. CDR3 bases: TGTGCCGGAGGGAGGTTGACCGGGGAGCTGTTTTTT. The gene calls are TRBV28 and TRBJ2-2, with D possibly TRBD2 on 6 matching bases. V was trimmed by 11 bases and J by 5 bases, leaving 12 bases between them. Per the germline V gene, CDR1 is MDHEN and CDR2 is SYDVKM. This CDR3 comprises 12 residues. The whole variable domain, remainder taken from reference TRBV28 and TRBJ2-2, is DVKVTQSSRYLVKRTGEKVFLECVQDMDHENMFWYRQDPGLGLRLIYFSYDVKMKEKGDIPEGYSVSREKKERFSLILESASTNQTSMYLCAGGRLTGELFFGEGSRLTVL.

This clonotype was detected only a few times. The CDR3 region is CASSLHEVTYEQYF. The CDR3 DNA reads TGTGCCAGCAGCTTACACGAGGTTACCTACGAGCAGTACTTC. The chain uses TRBV7-2 and TRBJ2-7; no firm D call. Germline lookup yields CDR1 SGHTA and CDR2 FQGNSA. The V end lost 2 bases, the J end lost 2 bases, and 10 bases lay between the germline ends. CDR3 length equals 14 residues.

V gene TRBV4-3 combines with J gene TRBJ1-5; D uncertain. V was trimmed by 0 bases and J by 0 bases, leaving 9 bases between them. The CDR3 is 16 residues long. From germline, CDR1 is LGHNA and CDR2 YSLEER. DNA of the CDR3: TGCGCCAGCAGCCAAGAACAGACCTATAGCAATCAGCCCCAGCATTTT. It is translated as CASSQEQTYSNQPQHF.

The V call is TRBV2, the J call TRBJ2-7, with a tentative D call TRBD2 (5 bases). Trimming took 7 bases from V and 3 from J, leaving 13 bases between them. The CDR3 contains 13 residues. The germline gives CDR1 SNHLY, CDR2 FYNNEI. CDR3 bases: TGTGCCAGCAAATTTCGGGCGGGCTACGAGCAGTACTTC. This translates into CASKFRAGYEQYF. The full variable domain, in which reference TRBV2 and TRBJ2-7 provide the parts outside the CDR3, is EPEVTQTPSHQVTQMGQEVILRCVPISNHLYFYWYRQILGQKVEFLVSFYNNEISEKSEIFDDQFSVERPDGSNFTLKIRSTKLEDSAMYFCASKFRAGYEQYFGPGTRLTVT.

At least ten counts were recorded for this clonotype. The rearrangement uses TRBV7-2 and TRBJ2-5; TRBD1 is a possible D gene (6 bases). This CDR3 is built from 15 residues. The ends were cut back, 1 base at V and 8 bases at J, with 17 bases in the middle. Germline V gene data show CDR1 as SGHTA and CDR2 as FQGNSA. The CDR3 loop reads CASSLDGTSLVTQYF. CDR3 DNA sequence: TGTGCCAGCAGCTTAGACGGGACAAGTCTTGTTACCCAGTACTTC.

This clonotype appeared a few times. The genes are TRBV7-2 and TRBJ2-7, with D possibly matching TRBD2 (6 bases). V lost 5 bases and J 4 bases, leaving 18 bases between the germline ends. This CDR3 region has 15 residues. Germline lookup yields CDR1 SGHTA and CDR2 FQGNSA. In DNA form, the CDR3 reads TGTGCCAGCAGCAAGCCGGGGGAACGATGGTACGAGCAGTACTTC. This gives the protein CASSKPGERWYEQYF.

V gene TRBV18 combines with J gene TRBJ2-1; 8 bases map to TRBD2. The germline CDR1 and CDR2 sequences are KGHSH and LQKENI. Losses at the gene ends were 7 bases for V and 0 bases for J; bases not matched to a gene: 5. The length of the CDR3 is 15 residues. The CDR3, as DNA: TGTGCCAGCTTAGGCGGGAGGAGCTCCTACAATGAGCAGTTCTTC. Its protein product is CASLGGRSSYNEQFF.

This clonotype was counted a few times. The chain is built from TRBV10-2 and TRBJ2-2; perhaps TRBD1 as D (5 bases). There are 13 residues in the CDR3. V was pared by 7 bases and J by 5 bases, with 11 bases between. Germline V lookup: CDR1 WSHSY, CDR2 SAAADI. Here the CDR3 DNA reads TGCGCCAGCACTAAGGGGCCAACCGGGGAGCTGTTTTTT. This translates into CASTKGPTGELFF.

This clonotype was counted only a few times. The chain combines TRBV12-3 or TRBV12-4 with TRBJ2-7; D might be TRBD1 (5 bases). With 3 bases removed from V and 6 bases from J, the gap between germline ends came to 18 bases. CDR3 length equals 15 residues. CDR3 DNA sequence: TGTGCCAGCAGTTTTTCTGGGGTGGGTCAGGGCGAGCAGTACTTC. Translated: CASSFSGVGQGEQYF.

V gene TRBV20-1 combines with J gene TRBJ1-1; tentatively, D is TRBD1 (5 bases). The CDR3 length is 12 residues. V gave up 2 bases and J gave up 10 bases, with 14 bases separating them. Germline V gene lookup returns CDR1 DFQATT and CDR2 SNEGSKA (reference sequence). The CDR3 nucleotides read TGCAGTGCTAGATATAGAGCAGGGAGAGCTTTCTTT. As protein: CSARYRAGRAFF.

This clonotype appeared a few times. The chain is built from TRBV2 and TRBJ2-7, with 11 bases identical to TRBD1. CDR1 is SNHLY, CDR2 FYNNEI, per germline. The CDR3 spans 14 residues. Trimming cost V 4 bases and J 5 bases; bases outside gene matches: 4. CDR3 DNA: TGTGCCAGCAGTGCCGGGACAGGGGGGAACGAGCAGTACTTC. The encoded protein is CASSAGTGGNEQYF.

This clonotype was counted ten times or more. The V and J genes are TRBV11-2 and TRBJ2-2, with D uncertain. The CDR3 consists of 14 residues. Between the trimmed V and J ends, which lost 5 bases and 3 bases, there was a span of 10 bases. Germline lookup yields CDR1 SGHAT and CDR2 FQNNGV. CDR3 sequence: CASSPRWDTGELFF. The CDR3 DNA is TGTGCCAGCAGCCCCCGGTGGGACACCGGGGAGCTGTTTTTT.

This clonotype showed up just a few times. This chain links TRBV6-1 with TRBJ1-6; 10 bases match TRBD1. CDR1 and CDR2 (germline): MNHNS, SASEGT. The length of the CDR3 is 15 residues. The junction had 6 bases not matched to a gene; V was cut back by 6 bases and J by 7 bases. CDR3: CASRTEGQGNSPLHF. In nucleotides, the CDR3 is TGTGCCAGCAGAACCGAGGGACAGGGGAATTCACCCCTCCACTTT.

As for this clonotype: Relative to the germline gene, one junction end is altered; a read error may explain this. The CDR3 DNA reads TGTGCCAGCAATGAACCCGGGGGACCTGAAGCTTTCTTT. It is translated as CASNEPGGPEAFF. The J gene is TRBJ1-1, the V gene TRBV2; TRBD1 is a possible D gene (5 bases). CDR1 is SNHLY and CDR2 is FYNNEI in the germline V gene. This CDR3 is 13 amino acids long.

In this sample, this clonotype turned up a few times. The chain joins TRBV6-2 or TRBV6-3 to TRBJ2-2, with 7 bases identical to TRBD1. This CDR3 region has 15 residues. Germline assignment: CDR1 MNHEY and CDR2 SVGEGT. The trim removed 6 bases at V and 0 bases at J, leaving 4 bases unmatched. The chain's CDR3 is CASRQQGTNTGELFF. CDR3 in DNA: TGTGCCAGCAGGCAACAGGGGACGAACACCGGGGAGCTGTTTTTT.

This rearrangement joins TRBV4-1 to TRBJ2-7; tentatively, D is TRBD1 (5 bases). Germline V CDR1 and CDR2: MGHRA, YSYEKL. This CDR3 comprises 14 residues. V gave up 0 bases and J gave up 3 bases, with 9 bases separating them. The CDR3 coding sequence is TGCGCCAGCAGCCAAGAGGGGCAAATCTACGAGCAGTACTTC. Translated, it gives CASSQEGQIYEQYF.

This clonotype was counted at least ten times. J is TRBJ2-5 and V is TRBV14, with D possibly matching TRBD1 (5 bases). V lost 4 bases and J 7 bases, leaving 13 bases between the germline ends. Germline V gene lookup returns CDR1 SGHDN and CDR2 FVKESK. The CDR3 is made up of 13 amino acids. CDR3: CASSRGSLGTQYF. In nucleotides, the CDR3 is TGTGCCAGCAGCCGGGGCTCTCTGGGGACCCAGTACTTC.

The V and J genes are TRBV9 and TRBJ2-7; tentatively, D is TRBD2 (7 bases). The CDR3 consists of 14 residues. The V end was cut by 0 bases, the J end by 2 bases, with 9 bases between. Per the germline V gene, CDR1 is SGDLS and CDR2 is YYNGEE. The CDR3 coding sequence is TGTGCCAGCAGCGTAGACGGGGGGCCCTACGAGCAGTACTTC. Translating it yields CASSVDGGPYEQYF.

Remarks on this clonotype: A much larger clone differs from this one at a single base, so this may be a read error. V usage is TRBV5-5 and J usage is TRBJ2-3; 10 bases agree with TRBD2. V gave up 4 bases and J gave up 4 bases; unmatched junction bases: 3. Germline loops: CDR1 SGHKS, CDR2 YYEKEE (reference sequence). There are 14 residues in the CDR3. The CDR3 DNA follows: TGTGCCAGCAGCCCGGGACTAGCGCCAGATACGCAGTATTTT. Translated: CASSPGLAPDTQYF.

This clonotype was counted between two and nine times. CDR3 sequence reads: CASSYPGHTEAFF. CDR3 coding DNA: TGTGCCAGCAGTTACCCGGGACACACTGAAGCTTTCTTT. The chain links TRBV6-5 to TRBJ1-1, with D possibly matching TRBD1 (5 bases). This CDR3 has 13 residues. Germline-derived CDR1 and CDR2 are MNHEY and SVGAGI. Trimming took off 2 bases at V and 3 bases at J, with 7 bases between the two ends.

This sequence joins TRBV9 and TRBJ2-7; TRBD2 agrees at 8 bases. Germline trimming cut 0 bases from V and 3 bases from J; bases unmatched to any gene: 11. CDR3 size: 17 residues. Germline lookup yields CDR1 SGDLS and CDR2 YYNGEE. CDR3 nucleotides: TGTGCCAGCAGCGTAGGGTCTGGGAGCGGGGGATACTACGAGCAGTACTTC. This codes for CASSVGSGSGGYYEQYF.

The genes are TRBV5-4 and TRBJ1-2; the D is unclear. Germline CDR1 is SGHNT and CDR2 is YYREEE (reference sequence). CDR3 length: 13 amino acids. Trimming left V 3 bases short and J 8 bases short, with 14 bases between. The CDR3 spells CASSYSNYGGYTF. The CDR3 region has the DNA TGTGCCAGCAGCTATTCTAACTATGGCGGCTACACCTTC.

This clonotype was detected once. The chain employs TRBV18 and TRBJ2-1, with D perhaps given as TRBD1 or TRBD2 (5 bases each). The CDR3 extends over 19 amino acids. CDR1 is KGHSH and CDR2 is LQKENI in the germline V gene. The V gene lost 4 bases and the J gene lost 3 bases, with 25 bases spanning the gap. The CDR3 DNA is TGTGCCAGCTCACTCTCTAGGGGAACATCAGCGGAAGACTACAATGAGCAGTTCTTC. It codes for CASSLSRGTSAEDYNEQFF.

The V gene is TRBV12-5, the J gene TRBJ2-3, with 12 bases fitting TRBD2. CDR1 is LGHNT, CDR2 FRNRAP, per germline. This CDR3 comprises 16 residues. The V segment lost 0 bases and the J segment 4 bases; nucleotides outside the gene matches: 2. The CDR3 coding sequence is TGTGCTAGTGGTTTGGTACTAGCGGGAGGCTCAGATACGCAGTATTTT. Amino acid sequence: CASGLVLAGGSDTQYF.

This clonotype was counted ten times or more. The rearrangement links TRBV12-3 or TRBV12-4 to TRBJ1-2; 10 bases are shared with TRBD1. The CDR3 is 14 residues long. J gave up 7 bases and V 5 bases, and 7 bases lay outside the gene matches. The CDR3: CASSTGQGFSGYTF. As DNA, the CDR3 is TGTGCCAGCAGTACGGGACAGGGGTTCAGTGGCTACACCTTC.

This clonotype has ten or more counts. J is TRBJ2-1 and V is TRBV5-5, with 8 positions matching TRBD1. The V gene's germline CDR1 is SGHKS and CDR2 YYEKEE (reference sequence). V gave up 4 bases and J gave up 4 bases; unmatched junction bases: 7. CDR3 length: 15 amino acids. The CDR3 DNA reads as TGTGCCAGCAGCCCTGGACAGGGACCTTACAATGAGCAGTTCTTC. Its protein is CASSPGQGPYNEQFF.